These 21 T cell receptor beta chains originate from one sample sequenced in a study of response to subunit inactivated influenza vaccine. TCRdb ran MiXCR on the RT-PCR reads and lists one entry per CDR3 protein. Altogether about 240,000 distinct CDR3 sequences are present, 12% being singletons, with the ten largest covering under 10%. Specimen: non-naive T cells sorted from PBMCs, collected 14 to 15 days before vaccination. The receptors were gathered from a man over 45 who received an inactivated influenza vaccine.

This clonotype was found a few times. The V gene is TRBV28, the J gene TRBJ2-7; the match to TRBD1 covers 8 bases. The trim removed 6 bases at V and 1 base at J, leaving 11 bases unmatched. Germline loops: CDR1 MDHEN, CDR2 SYDVKM. The CDR3 sequence is 16 residues long. The CDR3 bases are TGTGCCAGCAGCCAGATTAAAGGACAGGGTTCCTACGAGCAGTACTTC. It translates to CASSQIKGQGSYEQYF.

J is TRBJ2-5 and V is TRBV7-2; possible D gene TRBD1, 6 bases. This CDR3 is built from 14 residues. The V end was cut by 7 bases, the J end by 2 bases, with 14 bases between. Germline V gene lookup returns CDR1 SGHTA and CDR2 FQGNSA. Written as DNA, the CDR3 is TGTGCCAGCAATCTAGGGGGATTTCAAGAGACCCAGTACTTC. The encoded protein is CASNLGGFQETQYF.

In its sample, this clonotype was seen many times. This sequence joins TRBV4-1 and TRBJ2-3, with D perhaps TRBD2 (5 bases). Between the trimmed V and J ends, which lost 0 bases and 11 bases, there was a span of 18 bases. Germline-derived CDR1 and CDR2 are MGHRA and YSYEKL. This CDR3 is built from 15 residues. This CDR3 is CASSQEATTPREQYF. Here the CDR3 DNA reads TGCGCCAGCAGCCAAGAGGCGACTACCCCAAGGGAGCAGTATTTT.

The chain has TRBV20-1 and TRBJ2-6, with 16 bases matching TRBD2. V shed 1 base, J shed 1 base, and the junction held 13 bases outside the gene matches. The CDR3 extends over 22 amino acids. CDR1 is DFQATT and CDR2 is SNEGSKA in the germline V gene (reference sequence). CDR3 in amino acids: CSARASGTSGRVGISGANVLTF. The CDR3 bases are TGCAGTGCTAGAGCTTCCGGGACTAGCGGGAGGGTCGGCATTTCTGGGGCCAACGTCCTGACTTTC.

The CDR3 spells CASSQAGRNTEAFF. The CDR3, as DNA: TGTGCCAGCAGCCAAGCGGGACGGAACACTGAAGCTTTCTTT. The chain uses TRBV3-1 and TRBJ1-1, with a weak D call TRBD1 (5 bases). The CDR3 runs 14 residues. Germline V gene data show CDR1 as LGHDT and CDR2 as YNNKEL (reference sequence). Trimming removed 1 base at V and 1 base at J, with 7 bases between. The full variable domain, in which reference TRBV3-1 and TRBJ1-1 provide the parts outside the CDR3, is DTAVSQTPKYLVTQMGNDKSIKCEQNLGHDTMYWYKQDSKKFLKIMFSYNNKELIINETVPNRFSPKSPDKAHLNLHINSLELGDSAVYFCASSQAGRNTEAFFGQGTRLTVV.

This clonotype appeared many times. This chain joins TRBV28 and TRBJ2-1; 7 nucleotides agree with TRBD1. J lost 2 bases, V lost 8 bases, and 9 bases had no gene match. This CDR3 has 15 residues. Germline V CDR1 and CDR2: MDHEN, SYDVKM. CDR3 DNA sequence: TGTGCCAGCCGGGCTAGACAGGGAGCCTACAATGAGCAGTTCTTC. Translation gives CASRARQGAYNEQFF.

This clonotype has ten or more counts. V usage is TRBV2 and J usage is TRBJ2-7, with D hard to call. CDR1 SNHLY and CDR2 FYNNEI come from the germline V gene. The CDR3 extends over 14 amino acids. Trimming took 7 bases from V and 2 from J, leaving 15 bases between them. CDR3 sequence: CASTWSNLPYEQYF. In nucleotides, the CDR3 is TGTGCCAGCACGTGGAGTAATCTCCCCTACGAGCAGTACTTC.

This clonotype was seen at least ten times. J is TRBJ2-2 and V is TRBV15; D is unclear. Trimming left V 0 bases short and J 1 base short, with 9 bases between. Germline V gives CDR1 LNHNV, CDR2 YYDKDF (reference sequence). The CDR3 extends over 16 amino acids. The CDR3 region is CATSRDNLGNTGELFF. CDR3 coding DNA: TGTGCCACCAGCAGAGATAATCTAGGGAACACCGGGGAGCTGTTTTTT.

The sample holds many counts of this clonotype. The chain links TRBV29-1 to TRBJ2-1; weak D call: TRBD2 (7 bases). The CDR3 loop spans 14 amino acids. The germline gives CDR1 SQVTM, CDR2 ANQGSEA. With 4 bases removed from V and 2 bases from J, the gap between germline ends came to 12 bases. For the CDR3, the DNA is TGCAGCGTTGCGGGGGGCTTAACCTACAATGAGCAGTTCTTC. Amino acid sequence: CSVAGGLTYNEQFF.

This clonotype has ten or more counts. This chain uses TRBV19 with TRBJ1-3, with D perhaps TRBD1 (5 bases). V was clipped by 5 bases and J by 0 bases, with 23 bases between them. Per the germline V gene, CDR1 is LNHDA and CDR2 is SQIVND (reference sequence). The CDR3 totals 19 residues. This CDR3 is CASSVAGTGGFISGNTIYF. The CDR3 coding sequence is TGTGCCAGTAGTGTAGCCGGGACCGGCGGATTCATCTCTGGAAACACCATATATTTT.

The chain combines TRBV19 with TRBJ2-7; D gene uncertain. CDR3 size: 13 residues. Trimming cost V 5 bases and J 3 bases, with 11 bases left between them. Germline values: CDR1 LNHDA, CDR2 SQIVND (reference sequence). CDR3 in DNA: TGTGCCAGTAGTCTCCGGGTTTTCTACGAGCAGTACTTC. Amino acid sequence: CASSLRVFYEQYF.

The chain joins TRBV20-1 to TRBJ2-7, with 8 positions matching TRBD1. Per germline, CDR1 DFQATT and CDR2 SNEGSKA (reference sequence). CDR3 length: 14 residues. J was trimmed by 5 bases and V by 5 bases; bases with no gene match: 11. CDR3 sequence: CSAFRGRGKDEQYF. The CDR3 DNA reads as TGCAGTGCTTTCAGGGGGCGCGGGAAGGACGAGCAGTACTTC.

There are many counts of this clonotype. The chain is built from TRBV5-1 and TRBJ1-1; D might be TRBD1 (5 bases). Trimming cost V 0 bases and J 0 bases, with 9 bases left between them. There are 15 residues in the CDR3. Per germline, CDR1 SGHRS and CDR2 YFSETQ. The CDR3 DNA reads as TGCGCCAGCAGCTTGGGCGGGACCTTGAACACTGAAGCTTTCTTT. It translates to CASSLGGTLNTEAFF. The full variable domain, rest sourced from reference TRBV5-1 and TRBJ1-1, is KAGVTQTPRYLIKTRGQQVTLSCSPISGHRSVSWYQQTPGQGLQFLFEYFSETQRNKGNFPGRFSGRQFSNSRSEMNVSTLELGDSALYLCASSLGGTLNTEAFFGQGTRLTVV.

The table lists this clonotype with a few counts. This chain uses TRBV16 with TRBJ2-1; the match to TRBD1 covers 12 bases. Germline V gene lookup returns CDR1 KGHSY and CDR2 FQNENV. This CDR3 comprises 15 residues. J was trimmed by 10 bases and V by 0 bases; bases with no gene match: 4. CDR3 DNA sequence: TGTGCCAGCAGCCAATCCGGGACAGGGGGCCGAGAGCAGTTCTTC. Translation gives CASSQSGTGGREQFF.

Ten or more counts support this clonotype. The chain combines TRBV20-1 with TRBJ2-1; a weak D match, TRBD2 (5 bases). There are 12 residues in the CDR3. V was pared by 1 base and J by 10 bases, with 11 bases between. Germline assignment: CDR1 DFQATT and CDR2 SNEGSKA (reference sequence). This CDR3 is CSARVGVEEQFF. In DNA, the CDR3 is TGCAGTGCTAGAGTCGGGGTGGAGGAGCAGTTCTTC.

The chain combines TRBV6-5 with TRBJ2-3; D remains ambiguous. V lost 0 bases to trimming and J lost 0 bases, with 10 bases between them. The CDR3 has 16 amino acids. Germline assignment: CDR1 MNHEY and CDR2 SVGAGI. CDR3 protein: CASSYSTGRSTDTQYF. CDR3 coding DNA: TGTGCCAGCAGTTACTCGACCGGGCGAAGCACAGATACGCAGTATTTT.

V is TRBV5-1 and J is TRBJ2-5, with 10 bases identical to TRBD1. The V gene's germline CDR1 is SGHRS and CDR2 YFSETQ. The CDR3 spans 12 residues. V was clipped by 9 bases and J by 6 bases; unmatched bases: 5. CDR3 loop: CATGTGEQTQYF. DNA for the CDR3: TGCGCCACCGGGACAGGGGAACAGACCCAGTACTTC.

This clonotype has a count of ten or more. The chain is built from TRBV28 and TRBJ1-2; possible D gene TRBD1, 5 bases. Trimming stripped 5 bases from V and 5 bases from J, with 6 bases between. The CDR3 extends over 11 amino acids. From germline, CDR1 is MDHEN and CDR2 SYDVKM. CDR3 in DNA: TGTGCCAGCAGTCAGGGATATGGCTACACCTTC. Its translation is CASSQGYGYTF.

This clonotype appeared once. This sequence joins TRBV5-1 and TRBJ2-5; 8 nucleotides align to TRBD1. CDR3 size: 16 residues. With 4 bases clipped from V and 3 bases from J, the junction kept 11 bases outside the gene matches. The germline CDR1 and CDR2 sequences are SGHRS and YFSETQ. CDR3: CASSGLTGDGEETQYF. CDR3 DNA sequence: TGCGCCAGCAGCGGATTGACAGGGGATGGTGAAGAGACCCAGTACTTC.

This clonotype was seen many times. The chain carries TRBV6-2 or TRBV6-3 and TRBJ1-5, with D possibly matching TRBD1 (5 bases). CDR3 size: 15 residues. Germline CDR1 MNHEY, CDR2 SVGEGT. Trimming removed 6 bases from V and 2 bases from J, with 14 bases in between. The CDR3 sequence is CASRSGGVGNQPQHF. CDR3 DNA sequence: TGTGCCAGCAGGAGCGGAGGGGTAGGCAATCAGCCCCAGCATTTT.

This clonotype appeared many times. This chain links TRBV3-1 with TRBJ2-1; 8 bases are a match to TRBD2. CDR3 length: 14 residues. Trimming cost V 6 bases and J 9 bases; bases outside gene matches: 10. The germline gives CDR1 LGHDT, CDR2 YNNKEL (reference sequence). CDR3 nucleotide sequence: TGTGCCAGCAGTGGGATAGAGCGGGGGATTGAGCAGTTCTTC. Its translation is CASSGIERGIEQFF.